This record concerns one T cell receptor beta chain sequence. What this receptor recognizes is not known. Base qualities are not provided; no much larger clone lies one nucleotide away. The immunoSEQ Assay, a bias-controlled multiplex PCR, was used to amplify TCRbeta CDR3 regions from genomic DNA. Per the authors' processing: The number of nucleated cells in each sample was estimated by amplification of reference gene primers within the assay. Sequence reads were collapsed and filtered to measure the absolute abundance of every unique TCRbeta CDR3 rearrangement. Productive Simpson clonality was computed per sample as the square root of Simpson's diversity index over productive rearrangements. The clones in this table, taken by TCRdb from immuneACCESS, are in-frame only. Not every clone is retained; where verified, under half of the shortfall comes from an unresolved V gene, and the cause of the rest is unknown. V, J and clone size derive from that table, while D and trimming were established from the DNA sequence. Here the sample has 65,000 to 85,000 clones; 85% to 90% occur a single time. Approximately 2.5% of the sample rests with the top ten.

This sample is part of a study of blood T cell repertoires in COVID-19 (dated by TCRdb to 2018 to 2020). At the level of the whole study: Collaborator samples came from the United States, Italy and Spain and covered acute and convalescent phases of COVID-19. The prospective study material was composed of cDNA or gDNA derived from T cells, B-cell-depleted T cells, or PBMCs. Subjects who had been exposed to COVID-19, were actively infected with it, or had recovered from it provided the deeply sampled blood TCRbeta repertoires that made up the dataset. A freely available public database, intended as a resource for researchers studying the immune response to SARS-CoV-2, is where the repertoires were released. Samples came from the ongoing ImmuneRACE study (first 160 participants) plus 1,254 subjects from 6 global collaborators. The sample metadata nearly always contained a de-identified subject ID, COVID-19 status, age in years and sex. Where available, HLA class I and class II types were obtained from metadata supplied by the sample provider rather than from assay-based typing. General study outcomes and caveats: How much clinical and demographic metadata was included differed by source and by participant, and the metadata was provided uncurated.

Whole blood was collected in K2EDTA tubes by collaborating institutions according to the institutions' own protocols. For TCRbeta analysis, collaborators shipped samples as frozen whole blood, isolated PBMCs, or DNA extracted from either of those sample types. In the germline V gene, CDR1 corresponds to SGDLS and CDR2 to YYNGEE. Here V drops 4 bases and J drops 3 bases, and the junction holds 4 bases not matched to any gene. The CDR3 sequence holds 15 residues, the cysteine and phenylalanine included. This entry keeps only the CDR3 DNA: 45 bases, framed from base 1. The TCR originated in a human donor in a cohort sampled during active COVID-19. The sequence is built from TRBV9 and TRBJ2-2, with 9 bases in between that match TRBD2. Sample: peripheral blood. The DNA sequence is as follows: TGTGCCAGCAGCCTTAGCGGGGGCTACACCGGGGAGCTGTTTTTT. Protein translation: CASSLSGGYTGELFF. Supplemented by the reference TRBV9 and TRBJ2-2 proteins around the CDR3, the complete variable domain is DSGVTQTPKHLITATGQRVTLRCSPRSGDLSVYWYQQSLDQGLQFLIQYYNGEERAKGNILERFSAQQFPDLHSELNLSSLELGDSALYFCASSLSGGYTGELFFGEGSRLTVL.